This T cell receptor (beta chain) appears in the sequencing data of a study of blood T cell repertoires in COVID-19. Study overall: The origin of the acute and convalescent COVID-19 samples was the United States, Italy and Spain. Sources were T cells, B-cell-depleted T cells, or PBMCs; the material itself was cDNA or gDNA.

How the authors handled the data: Reference gene primer amplification gave nucleated cell count estimates. Only in-frame clones appear in the TCRdb table, and some are missing; sequencing was by immunoSEQ multiplex PCR. V and J calls and clone size are as listed in that table; D and trimming were resolved from the DNA. The sample consists of under 150,000 clones, roughly 84% of them appearing once. The V gene end was trimmed by 2 bases and the J gene end by 0 bases; junction bases not matched to a gene: 4. Looked up from germline, CDR1 is SGHNT and CDR2 is YYREEE (reference sequence). There are 15 residues in the CDR3.

The J gene is TRBJ1-2, the V gene TRBV5-4; 7 bases map to TRBD1. The sequence derives from a woman of 80 years or more with acute or convalescent COVID-19. Source material: peripheral blood. CDR3 amino acids: CASSFRTGANYGYTF. The CDR3 nucleotides read TGTGCCAGCAGCTTCCGGACAGGAGCTAACTATGGCTACACCTTC.